Below, 22 T cell receptor beta chains from the same sample are listed, as sequenced in a study of shared clonotypes between healthy human individuals. The repertoire was sequenced with immunoSEQ multiplex PCR; TCRdb's copy has only in-frame clones and lacks some. Of 500,000 or so clones in the sample, roughly 95% were seen once. The sample comprised naive CD4+ T cells sorted from blood. The subset was: CD45RA+ positively selected. These receptor sequences come from a woman aged 25 to 39 in good health.

V and J are TRBV6-1 and TRBJ1-5; D remains unclear. Germline V gene sequence: CDR1 MNHNS, CDR2 SASEGT. V was cut by 6 bases and J by 5 bases, with 8 bases left in between. CDR3 size: 12 residues. The CDR3 loop is CASRVQDQPQHF. The CDR3, as DNA: TGTGCCAGCAGAGTGCAAGATCAGCCCCAGCATTTT.

The rearrangement links TRBV11-1 to TRBJ2-1, with 7 bases that match TRBD1. V lost 3 bases, J lost 8 bases, and 10 bases stayed unmatched. This CDR3 has 15 residues. Looked up from germline, CDR1 is SGHAT and CDR2 is FQDESV (reference sequence). The CDR3 DNA is TGTGCCAGCAGCTTGGACGGTACAGGGGCCCATGAGCAGTTCTTC. Translating gives CASSLDGTGAHEQFF.

The gene calls are TRBV7-9 and TRBJ1-1, with unresolved D. The CDR3 extends over 14 amino acids. The germline V gene has CDR1 SEHNR and CDR2 FQNEAQ (reference sequence). The V end was cut by 2 bases, the J end by 6 bases, with 13 bases between. The CDR3: CASSLSGTPAEAFF. The CDR3 coding sequence is TGTGCCAGCAGCTTATCGGGAACCCCGGCTGAAGCTTTCTTT.

J is TRBJ2-7 and V is TRBV28, with D tentatively TRBD1 or TRBD2 (5 bases each). This CDR3 is 15 amino acids long. CDR1 and CDR2 from the germline V gene are MDHEN and SYDVKM. V lost 4 bases to trimming and J lost 0 bases, with 13 bases between them. The CDR3 bases are TGTGCCAGCAGTTCCCTCGGGACGGTCTCCTACGAGCAGTACTTC. It is translated as CASSSLGTVSYEQYF.

This chain joins TRBV19 and TRBJ2-2; the D gene is possibly TRBD1 (5 bases). Trimming removed 0 bases from V and 6 bases from J, with 26 bases in between. The germline CDR1 and CDR2 sequences are LNHDA and SQIVND (reference sequence). The CDR3 length is 20 residues. The CDR3 DNA follows: TGTGCCAGTAGTATAGATCCTCCAACTTATTTCAGGGCCAATGCCGGGGAGCTGTTTTTT. Protein product: CASSIDPPTYFRANAGELFF.

V and J are TRBV5-1 and TRBJ2-7, with 11 bases identical to TRBD2. Germline trimming cut 4 bases from V and 6 bases from J; bases unmatched to any gene: 9. From germline, CDR1 is SGHRS and CDR2 YFSETQ. There are 15 residues in the CDR3. CDR3 sequence reads: CASSQSSGRAAEQYF. The CDR3, as DNA: TGCGCCAGCAGCCAGAGTAGCGGGAGGGCCGCCGAGCAGTACTTC.

This clone was seen only once. The chain is built from TRBV11-3 and TRBJ2-1; 11 nucleotides line up with TRBD1. Germline loops: CDR1 SGHNT, CDR2 YENEEA. Losses at the gene ends were 5 bases for V and 3 bases for J; bases not matched to a gene: 3. CDR3 length equals 15 residues. CDR3 loop: CASSKGQGVYNEQFF. CDR3 bases: TGTGCCAGCAGCAAGGGACAGGGGGTCTACAATGAGCAGTTCTTC.

The chain combines TRBV28 with TRBJ2-5, with TRBD2 identical over 15 bases. This CDR3 spans 21 amino acids. V lost 8 bases, J lost 3 bases, and 22 bases stayed unmatched. Germline CDR1 and CDR2: MDHEN and SYDVKM. In DNA form, the CDR3 reads TGTGCCAGCGCCGCCTGGGGGGGGACTAGCGGGAGGCTGACCCAAAAAGAGACCCAGTACTTC. Amino acid sequence: CASAAWGGTSGRLTQKETQYF.

This clone was observed once. This chain joins TRBV5-1 and TRBJ2-3; 11 positions agree with TRBD2. Germline V gives CDR1 SGHRS, CDR2 YFSETQ. CDR3 size: 16 residues. The J segment lost 3 bases and the V segment lost 4 bases, leaving 7 bases of the junction unmatched. CDR3 amino acids: CASSLGGTSGTDTQYF. The CDR3 DNA is TGCGCCAGCAGCCTGGGTGGGACTAGCGGTACAGATACGCAGTATTTT.

The V and J genes are TRBV4-1 and TRBJ2-1; D is possibly TRBD2 (6 bases). V was clipped by 3 bases and J by 4 bases, with 16 bases between them. Germline V CDR1 and CDR2: MGHRA, YSYEKL. The CDR3 runs to 16 residues. CDR3 sequence: CASSQSATRGYNEQFF. DNA of the CDR3: TGCGCCAGCAGCCAGAGTGCGACTAGGGGTTACAATGAGCAGTTCTTC.

V gene TRBV28 combines with J gene TRBJ2-7, with 10 positions matching TRBD1. J lost 5 bases, V lost 2 bases, and 9 bases had no gene match. The CDR3 has 16 residues. Germline-derived CDR1 and CDR2 are MDHEN and SYDVKM. DNA for the CDR3: TGTGCCAGCAGTTTACTGGGACAGGGGTTAGTCCACGAGCAGTACTTC. It translates to CASSLLGQGLVHEQYF.

CDR3 nucleotides: TGTGCCAGTAGTACGATAACAGGGTCTGATCCTGTTTGGGATGAGCAGTTCTTC. Amino acid sequence: CASSTITGSDPVWDEQFF. The J gene is TRBJ2-1, the V gene TRBV19; perhaps TRBD1 as D (6 bases). The CDR3 covers 18 residues. The V end lost 4 bases, the J end lost 8 bases, and 27 bases lay between the germline ends. CDR1 and CDR2 (germline): LNHDA, SQIVND (reference sequence).

Of note for this clone: This CDR3 is also generated by other DNA sequences in the sample. The V call is TRBV5-1, the J call TRBJ1-1; D ambiguous. CDR3 size: 14 residues. Trimming removed 0 bases from V and 2 bases from J, with 8 bases in between. Germline loops: CDR1 SGHRS, CDR2 YFSETQ. In nucleotides, the CDR3 is TGCGCCAGCAGCTTGGGGCAGCCTAACACTGAAGCTTTCTTT. Encoded protein: CASSLGQPNTEAFF.

This rearrangement joins TRBV2 to TRBJ1-5; perhaps TRBD1 as D (5 bases). Per the germline V gene, CDR1 is SNHLY and CDR2 is FYNNEI. This CDR3 spans 16 amino acids. V was shortened by 3 bases and J by 9 bases, with 21 bases between the two germline ends. CDR3 protein: CASSEVGRDLEGPQHF. The CDR3 coding sequence is TGTGCCAGCAGTGAGGTGGGGAGGGACTTAGAAGGGCCCCAGCATTTT.

The J gene is TRBJ2-4, the V gene TRBV5-1; D not certain. The CDR3 runs 14 residues. The V gene lost 4 bases and the J gene lost 0 bases, with 8 bases spanning the gap. Germline CDR1 and CDR2: SGHRS and YFSETQ. CDR3 nucleotides: TGCGCCAGCAGCCCGGACGTAGCCAAAAACATTCAGTACTTC. This sequence encodes CASSPDVAKNIQYF.

The gene calls are TRBV7-2 and TRBJ2-3; unclear D gene. This CDR3 contains 16 residues. Germline assignment: CDR1 SGHTA and CDR2 FQGNSA. V gave up 0 bases and J gave up 0 bases, with 10 bases separating them. The CDR3 spells CASSLAGALSTDTQYF. The DNA of the CDR3 is TGTGCCAGCAGCTTAGCTGGTGCGCTGAGCACAGATACGCAGTATTTT. Full variable domain (outside the CDR3, taken from reference TRBV7-2 and TRBJ2-3): GAGVSQSPSNKVTEKGKDVELRCDPISGHTALYWYRQSLGQGLEFLIYFQGNSAPDKSGLPSDRFSAERTGGSVSTLTIQRTQQEDSAVYLCASSLAGALSTDTQYFGPGTRLTVL.

CDR3 residues: CASSPQKGRGLYEQYF. DNA of the CDR3: TGTGCCAGCAGCCCCCAGAAGGGCAGGGGGCTTTACGAGCAGTACTTC. The chain couples TRBV5-4 to TRBJ2-7; 8 bases are a match to TRBD1. The CDR3 runs to 16 residues. V trimming: 4 bases; J trimming: 4 bases; junction bases outside the gene matches: 13. CDR1 and CDR2 from the germline V gene are SGHNT and YYREEE (reference sequence).

The J gene is TRBJ2-3, the V gene TRBV19; TRBD1 aligns across 9 bases. Germline CDR1 LNHDA, CDR2 SQIVND (reference sequence). V lost 6 bases and J lost 1; bases outside the gene matches: 5. This CDR3 contains 15 residues. The CDR3 protein is CASSHRGRGTDTQYF. The CDR3 region has the DNA TGTGCCAGTAGCCACAGGGGGCGCGGCACAGATACGCAGTATTTT.

The rearrangement links TRBV2 to TRBJ1-5; D perhaps matches TRBD1 (5 bases). CDR1 is SNHLY and CDR2 is FYNNEI in the germline V gene. CDR3 length: 15 amino acids. The germline V and J ends were trimmed by 8 bases and 5 bases, with 19 bases remaining between them. As DNA, the CDR3 is TGTGCCAGCTCCTACCTAACCGGGGGTTATCAGCCCCAGCATTTT. This sequence encodes CASSYLTGGYQPQHF.

On this clone itself: Other DNA sequences of this sample code for an identical CDR3. The chain links TRBV6-5 to TRBJ1-4; tentatively, D is TRBD1 (5 bases). Between the trimmed V and J ends, which lost 5 bases and 5 bases, there was a span of 12 bases. CDR3 length: 14 residues. Germline V gives CDR1 MNHEY, CDR2 SVGAGI. CDR3 region: CASSTGTGNEKLFF. CDR3 nucleotides: TGTGCCAGCAGTACCGGGACTGGAAATGAAAAACTGTTTTTT.

The CDR3 DNA sequence: TGTGCCAGCAGCAGGCCGGACAGGGGTTCCTACGAGCAGTACTTC. Its translation is CASSRPDRGSYEQYF. The chain couples TRBV7-2 to TRBJ2-7, with 9 bases identical to TRBD1. V dropped 5 bases and J dropped 1; count of bases not matched to a gene: 6. CDR1 is SGHTA, CDR2 FQGNSA, per germline. CDR3 size: 15 residues.

The V call is TRBV27, the J call TRBJ1-1; unclear D gene. Germline V gene data show CDR1 as MNHEY and CDR2 as SMNVEV (reference sequence). The CDR3 is 15 residues long. Between the trimmed V and J ends, which lost 2 bases and 1 base, there was a span of 11 bases. CDR3 region: CASSLSRAANTEAFF. The DNA for the CDR3 is TGTGCCAGCAGTTTAAGTAGGGCCGCGAACACTGAAGCTTTCTTT.